The clone carrying this T cell receptor (beta chain) was recorded many times. Its antigen is not known. Both iRepertoire HTBI primers and Arm-PCR of CDR3 regions were used to build the TCR beta libraries. TCRdb re-called the multiplex PCR reads with MiXCR, one entry per CDR3 protein. This repertoire shows about 620,000 distinct CDR3 sequences, about 16% found once; its top ten account for 15% to 20%. These data originate in a study of regulatory T cells in long-lasting Graves disease. Study-level points and caveats: TRBV28, TRBJ1-2 and TRBJ2-5 were segments that persistent disease favored.

V shed 4 bases and J 10 bases; nucleotides not matched to a gene: 7. The V gene's germline CDR1 is SGHAT and CDR2 FQNNGV. This CDR3 contains 15 residues. Time point here: newly diagnosed GD, antithyroid drugs for less than 3 months. Following extraction of RNA from PBMCs, that RNA was used to make the TCR library. The data were also submitted as part of a second study, on T cells in Graves' hyperthyroidism and ophthalmopathy. That investigation notes: Uncontrolled infection, other autoimmune disease, pregnancy and lactation each barred patients from inclusion. Peripheral blood also featured most of the thyroid clonotypes expanded above 0.001.

This clonotype was sampled from a woman aged 25 to 39 with Graves disease. The V gene is TRBV11-2, the J gene TRBJ2-1; 13 bases are shared with TRBD2. This specimen was peripheral blood mononuclear cells (PBMCs), taken at new diagnosis, from a patient treated with antithyroid drugs. This chain's CDR3 is CASSWTSGSLGEQFF. CDR3 nucleotides: TGTGCCAGCAGCTGGACTAGCGGGAGCTTAGGGGAGCAGTTCTTC.